The entry below describes one TCR beta chain. The same CDR3 arises from other DNA sequences in this sample as well. Primers: 60 Vbeta forward and 13 Jbeta reverse. Produced via immunoSEQ multiplex PCR; TCRdb's table is partial and in-frame only. The sample records 150,000 to 200,000 clones, roughly 80% being singletons. The entry originates in a study of cytomegalovirus exposure and HLA in healthy donors. V lost 4 bases, J lost 2 bases, and 7 bases stayed unmatched. CDR3 size: 15 residues. Per germline, CDR1 SGHNT and CDR2 YYREEE (reference sequence). This receptor was obtained from a man aged 25 to 45 in good health and CMV-seronegative. The sample comprised PBMCs. The chain has TRBV5-4 and TRBJ2-7; 9 bases align to TRBD1. Here the CDR3 DNA reads TGTGCCAGCAGCCCACCCGGGACAGGGACCTACGAGCAGTACTTC. The encoded protein is CASSPPGTGTYEQYF.